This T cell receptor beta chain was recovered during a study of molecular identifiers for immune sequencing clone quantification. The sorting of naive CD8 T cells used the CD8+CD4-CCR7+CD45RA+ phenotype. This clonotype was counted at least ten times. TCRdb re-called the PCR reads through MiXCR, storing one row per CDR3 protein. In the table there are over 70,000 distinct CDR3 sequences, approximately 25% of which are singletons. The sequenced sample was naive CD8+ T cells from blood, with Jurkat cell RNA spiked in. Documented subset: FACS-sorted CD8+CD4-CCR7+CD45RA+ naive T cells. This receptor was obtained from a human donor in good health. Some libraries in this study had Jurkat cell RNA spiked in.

This chain's CDR3 is CASSLLGLNTEAFF. DNA of the CDR3: TGTGCCAGCAGCTTACTGGGACTAAACACTGAAGCTTTCTTT. This chain uses TRBV7-9 with TRBJ1-1; D is possibly TRBD1 (5 bases). Germline CDR1 and CDR2: SEHNR and FQNEAQ (reference sequence). The CDR3 sequence is 14 residues long. Trimming pared 2 bases from V and 2 bases from J, leaving 9 bases between.